These 11 T cell receptor beta chains were all obtained from the same sample, sequenced in a study of blood T cell repertoires in COVID-19. Profiled with immunoSEQ multiplex PCR; TCRdb holds only in-frame clones, not every one. Here the sample spans tens of thousands of clones, about 87% being singletons. Sequencing input: peripheral blood. The receptors stem from a woman of 80 years or more with active COVID-19.

The chain uses TRBV7-2 and TRBJ2-1; 9 nucleotides line up with TRBD2. Germline V gene data show CDR1 as SGHTA and CDR2 as FQGNSA. J was trimmed by 5 bases and V by 1 base; bases with no gene match: 6. This CDR3 contains 16 residues. The CDR3 DNA is TGTGCCAGCAGCTTAGTGTCTAGCGGGGTTGACAATGAGCAGTTCTTC. It is translated as CASSLVSSGVDNEQFF.

V usage is TRBV7-2 and J usage is TRBJ2-3; 11 bases fit TRBD2. Germline trimming cut 5 bases from V and 0 bases from J; bases unmatched to any gene: 4. CDR1 SGHTA and CDR2 FQGNSA come from the germline V gene. This CDR3 has 16 amino acids. The CDR3 DNA follows: TGTGCCAGCAGCGTCCTAGCGGGGGGCAGCACAGATACGCAGTATTTT. As protein: CASSVLAGGSTDTQYF.

This clone was seen a single time. This chain's CDR3 is CASSPGTYYEAFF. The CDR3 nucleotides read TGTGCCAGCAGTCCAGGAACATATTATGAAGCTTTCTTT. This sequence joins TRBV12-3 or TRBV12-4 and TRBJ1-1; D remains unclear. V was shortened by 5 bases and J by 7 bases, with 14 bases between the two germline ends. This CDR3 contains 13 residues.

The chain couples TRBV7-3 to TRBJ2-7, with 8 bases that match TRBD2. This CDR3 contains 15 residues. Germline V CDR1 and CDR2: SGHTA, FQGTGA. The V gene end was trimmed by 5 bases and the J gene end by 8 bases; junction bases not matched to a gene: 14. CDR3 DNA: TGTGCCAGCAGCCCCGAGGGCGGACTAGCCCCCAAGCAGTACTTC. It translates to CASSPEGGLAPKQYF.

V usage is TRBV5-4 and J usage is TRBJ1-1; possibly TRBD1 for D (5 bases). Trimming took off 4 bases at V and 1 base at J, with 14 bases between the two ends. Germline V gene sequence: CDR1 SGHNT, CDR2 YYREEE (reference sequence). The CDR3 runs 15 residues. DNA of the CDR3: TGTGCCAGCAGCGAGTCCGTGACAGCGAACACTGAAGCTTTCTTT. It specifies CASSESVTANTEAFF.

The genes are TRBV12-3 or TRBV12-4 and TRBJ1-5, with 8 bases that match TRBD1. CDR3 length: 12 residues. Germline trimming cut 8 bases from V and 6 bases from J; bases unmatched to any gene: 3. CDR3 nucleotide sequence: TGTGCCAGCCGGCAGGGGGCTCAGCCCCAGCATTTT. This gives the protein CASRQGAQPQHF.

The J gene is TRBJ1-5, the V gene TRBV7-8; 7 positions match TRBD1. Germline-derived CDR1 and CDR2 are SGHVS and FQNEAQ. This CDR3 comprises 16 residues. Trimming removed 1 base from V and 4 bases from J; junction bases left unmatched: 7. CDR3 region: CASSLGRGQPNQPQHF. DNA of the CDR3: TGTGCCAGCAGCTTAGGACGGGGACAGCCAAATCAGCCCCAGCATTTT.

The rearrangement uses TRBV29-1 and TRBJ1-1; D is uncertain. CDR3 length: 16 residues. With 0 bases removed from V and 5 bases from J, the gap between germline ends came to 19 bases. Germline CDR1 is SQVTM and CDR2 is ANQGSEA. DNA for the CDR3: TGCAGCGTTGAAGATTACCTCCGGGGTGCGGGGACTGAAGCTTTCTTT. Protein: CSVEDYLRGAGTEAFF.

The V call is TRBV12-3 or TRBV12-4, the J call TRBJ1-3; D is ambiguous. The CDR3 consists of 11 residues. The V and J ends lost 5 bases and 3 bases respectively, with 2 bases between them. Here the CDR3 reads CASSHGNTIYF. The CDR3 bases are TGTGCCAGCAGTCATGGAAACACCATATATTTT.

The V and J genes are TRBV5-4 and TRBJ2-3; 7 bases fit TRBD1. Germline V gene data show CDR1 as SGHNT and CDR2 as YYREEE (reference sequence). V shed 2 bases, J shed 1 base, and the junction held 4 bases outside the gene matches. CDR3 length equals 15 residues. The CDR3 nucleotides are TGTGCCAGCAGCTTCCGACAGGGTCGCACAGATACGCAGTATTTT. Its protein is CASSFRQGRTDTQYF.

V is TRBV4-2 and J is TRBJ2-2, with D possibly matching TRBD2 (6 bases). V was clipped by 1 base and J by 11 bases, with 11 bases between them. CDR1 and CDR2 from the germline V gene are LGHNA and YNFKEQ. The CDR3 is 13 amino acids. The CDR3 DNA reads as TGTGCCAGCAGCCAAGGGGGACTCTCCGAGCTGTTTTTT. Its protein is CASSQGGLSELFF.